This entry lists 3 T cell receptor beta chains sequenced from one sample in a study of cytomegalovirus exposure and HLA in healthy donors. Both 60 Vbeta primers and 13 Jbeta primers went into the PCR. Repertoires were generated with immunoSEQ multiplex PCR, while TCRdb's copy carries only in-frame clones and drops some. This sample has about 120,000 clones, with 75% found just once. What was sequenced was PBMCs. All receptors come from a woman between 35 and 50 years old in good health and CMV-seropositive.

As to this clone: Other nucleotide sequences from this sample produce the same CDR3. The J gene is TRBJ1-1, the V gene TRBV4-2; 7 bases are a match to TRBD1. Per germline, CDR1 LGHNA and CDR2 YNFKEQ. After removal of 1 base from V and 4 bases from J, the junction contained 3 bases not matched to a gene. The CDR3 sequence is 14 residues long. The CDR3 protein is CASSQVRDSTEAFF. In DNA form, the CDR3 reads TGTGCCAGCAGCCAAGTGAGGGACAGCACTGAAGCTTTCTTT.

V gene TRBV7-9 combines with J gene TRBJ2-7, with a weak D call TRBD1 (5 bases). This CDR3 region has 15 residues. Trimming took 1 base from V and 2 from J, leaving 12 bases between them. Germline V gives CDR1 SEHNR, CDR2 FQNEAQ (reference sequence). DNA of the CDR3: TGTGCCAGCAGCTTAGGGGGCCGTGTTACCTACGAGCAGTACTTC. It encodes CASSLGGRVTYEQYF. Drawing the rest from reference TRBV7-9 and TRBJ2-7, the complete variable domain is DTGVSQNPRHKITKRGQNVTFRCDPISEHNRLYWYRQTLGQGPEFLTYFQNEAQLEKSRLLSDRFSAERPKGSFSTLEIQRTEQGDSAMYLCASSLGGRVTYEQYFGPGTRLTVT.

The chain has TRBV29-1 and TRBJ2-7, with D perhaps matching TRBD2 (6 bases). V dropped 0 bases and J dropped 2 bases, with 17 bases sitting between them. This CDR3 is built from 16 residues. CDR1 SQVTM and CDR2 ANQGSEA come from the germline V gene. The chain's CDR3 is CSVEDQFGTPPYEQYF. The CDR3 nucleotides are TGCAGCGTTGAAGATCAGTTCGGGACTCCACCCTACGAGCAGTACTTC.